This entry lists 16 T cell receptor beta chains sequenced from one sample in a study of T cells in Graves' hyperthyroidism and ophthalmopathy. Amplification of TCR beta CDR3 regions used RNA as the template. Initially, a first-round RT-PCR of the TCR CDR3 employed the HTBI primer set. TCRdb itself ran the multiplex PCR reads through MiXCR, one entry per CDR3 protein. The sample carries approximately 700,000 distinct CDR3 sequences, about 16% recorded once. The sequenced sample consisted of blood. These receptors all stem from a man younger than 30 with Graves' hyperthyroidism.

This clonotype was observed many times. The chain is built from TRBV6-1 and TRBJ2-7, with D tentatively TRBD2 (6 bases). The length of the CDR3 is 12 residues. Germline V gene sequence: CDR1 MNHNS, CDR2 SASEGT. CDR3 nucleotide sequence: TGTGCGAGCTCGGGAGTGTTTTACGAGCAGTACTTC. The encoded protein is CASSGVFYEQYF.

The table lists this clonotype with many counts. The chain joins TRBV6-2 or TRBV6-3 to TRBJ2-1, with TRBD2 matching 14 bases. Germline trimming cut 4 bases from V and 10 bases from J; bases unmatched to any gene: 6. Germline V CDR1 and CDR2: MNHEY, SVGEGT. The CDR3 is 15 residues long. CDR3 sequence: CASSWVGTSGSEQFF. CDR3 DNA sequence: TGTGCCAGCAGTTGGGTGGGGACTAGCGGGAGCGAGCAGTTCTTC.

The chain employs TRBV20-1 and TRBJ2-3; the match to TRBD2 covers 10 bases. The V segment lost 6 bases and the J segment 6 bases; nucleotides outside the gene matches: 3. CDR3 length equals 12 residues. Germline lookup yields CDR1 DFQATT and CDR2 SNEGSKA (reference sequence). CDR3 region: CSAHSGRDTQYF. CDR3 in DNA: TGCAGTGCCCATAGCGGGAGGGATACGCAGTATTTT.

At least ten counts were recorded for this clonotype. The V call is TRBV28, the J call TRBJ2-1; perhaps TRBD1 as D (5 bases). V lost 5 bases to trimming and J lost 0 bases, with 11 bases between them. Looked up from germline, CDR1 is MDHEN and CDR2 is SYDVKM. This CDR3 comprises 15 residues. The CDR3 protein is CASSLDTSSYNEQFF. CDR3 DNA sequence: TGTGCCAGCAGTCTGGACACGAGCTCCTACAATGAGCAGTTCTTC. Filled out from reference TRBV28 and TRBJ2-1, the complete variable domain reads DVKVTQSSRYLVKRTGEKVFLECVQDMDHENMFWYRQDPGLGLRLIYFSYDVKMKEKGDIPEGYSVSREKKERFSLILESASTNQTSMYLCASSLDTSSYNEQFFGPGTRLTVL.

This clonotype was counted ten times or more. The chain recombines TRBV12-3 or TRBV12-4 with TRBJ1-5; unclear D gene. Trimming removed 5 bases at V and 4 bases at J, with 12 bases between. The CDR3 spans 14 residues. In DNA, the CDR3 is TGTGCCAGCAGTGAAAGTGAGAGGAATCAGCCCCAGCATTTT. This codes for CASSESERNQPQHF.

This clonotype was observed many times. The chain employs TRBV12-3 or TRBV12-4 and TRBJ1-6; D is ambiguous. V lost 2 bases to trimming and J lost 7 bases, with 3 bases between them. The CDR3 totals 12 residues. CDR3 nucleotide sequence: TGTGCCAGCAGTTTAATCAATTCACCCCTCCACTTT. It specifies CASSLINSPLHF.

J is TRBJ1-1 and V is TRBV3-1, with 7 bases aligning to TRBD1. Germline V CDR1 and CDR2: LGHDT, YNNKEL (reference sequence). This CDR3 spans 15 amino acids. The junction had 11 bases not matched to a gene; V was cut back by 5 bases and J by 5 bases. This CDR3 reads CASSARDSGGTEAFF. For the CDR3, the DNA is TGTGCCAGCAGCGCCCGGGACAGTGGAGGGACTGAAGCTTTCTTT.

The rearrangement links TRBV19 to TRBJ1-2, with D unclear. The V gene lost 2 bases and the J gene lost 9 bases, with 7 bases spanning the gap. Germline assignment: CDR1 LNHDA and CDR2 SQIVND (reference sequence). This CDR3 has 11 residues. In nucleotides, the CDR3 is TGTGCCAGTAGTATATGTAGGAGCTACACCTTC. This gives the protein CASSICRSYTF.

The rearrangement uses TRBV9 and TRBJ2-1; possible D gene TRBD2, 6 bases. Per the germline V gene, CDR1 is SGDLS and CDR2 is YYNGEE. V lost 5 bases and J 6 bases, leaving 12 bases between the germline ends. The CDR3 has 13 amino acids. The CDR3, as DNA: TGTGCCAGCAGTGTGGGACTTCGCAATGAGCAGTTCTTC. Amino acid sequence: CASSVGLRNEQFF.

The V call is TRBV20-1, the J call TRBJ2-3; D possibly corresponds to TRBD1 (6 bases). Germline CDR1 is DFQATT and CDR2 is SNEGSKA (reference sequence). CDR3 length: 15 residues. V lost 6 bases, J lost 2 bases, and 18 bases lay in between. The CDR3, as DNA: TGCAGTGCCTACCCGTCAGGGGTAATCACAGATACGCAGTATTTT. This sequence encodes CSAYPSGVITDTQYF.

This clonotype appeared many times. The chain employs TRBV7-6 and TRBJ2-7, with D perhaps matching TRBD2 (6 bases). This CDR3 region has 14 residues. The germline V gene has CDR1 SGHVS and CDR2 FNYEAQ. V was pared by 5 bases and J by 5 bases, with 16 bases between. CDR3 loop: CASSQVVAGHEQYF. The CDR3 DNA reads TGTGCCAGCAGCCAGGTCGTTGCGGGGCACGAGCAGTACTTC. Drawing the rest from reference TRBV7-6 and TRBJ2-7, the complete variable domain is GAGVSQSPRYKVTKRGQDVALRCDPISGHVSLYWYRQALGQGPEFLTYFNYEAQQDKSGLPNDRFSAERPEGSISTLTIQRTEQRDSAMYRCASSQVVAGHEQYFGPGTRLTVT.

This clonotype was seen repeatedly, ten times or more. The DNA of the CDR3 is TGTGCCAGCAGTTTAGACGGGACAGGGGAAAACATTCAGTACTTC. Its translation: CASSLDGTGENIQYF. This chain connects TRBV12-3 or TRBV12-4 to TRBJ2-4; 10 nucleotides agree with TRBD1. J was trimmed by 5 bases and V by 1 base; bases with no gene match: 2. This CDR3 spans 15 amino acids.

This clonotype was seen more than once but under ten times. A junction boundary mismatches the germline segment, possibly from a read error. This chain uses TRBV5-6 with TRBJ2-1, with TRBD2 matching over 11 bases. This CDR3 has 15 residues. Germline CDR1 is SGHDT and CDR2 is YYEEEE. The CDR3 here is CTSRPGLAAYNEQFF. CDR3 DNA: TGTACCAGCCGACCGGGACTAGCGGCCTACAATGAGCAGTTCTTC. Full variable domain (remainder filled in from reference TRBV5-6 and TRBJ2-1): DAGVTQSPTHLIKTRGQQVTLRCSPKSGHDTVSWYQQALGQGPQFIFQYYEEEERQRGNFPDRFSGHQFPNYSSELNVNALLLGDSALYLCTSRPGLAAYNEQFFGPGTRLTVL.

This rearrangement joins TRBV5-8 to TRBJ2-1, with 8 bases aligning to TRBD2. The V and J ends lost 3 bases and 2 bases, in that order; junction bases with no gene match: 10. CDR1 is SGHTS and CDR2 is YDEGEE in the germline V gene. CDR3 length: 17 amino acids. CDR3 region: CASSSGAGSGTYNEQFF. CDR3 sequence (DNA): TGTGCCAGCAGCTCGGGGGCTGGTAGCGGGACCTACAATGAGCAGTTCTTC.

This chain links TRBV19 with TRBJ1-5; D may be TRBD1 (6 bases). The germline V gene has CDR1 LNHDA and CDR2 SQIVND (reference sequence). The CDR3 extends over 14 amino acids. V was pared by 6 bases and J by 7 bases, with 16 bases between. This CDR3 reads CASSLSGGSQPQHF. Here the CDR3 DNA reads TGTGCCAGTAGCCTAAGCGGGGGCTCCCAGCCCCAGCATTTT.

Notes on this clonotype: Being one base from a much bigger clone, this may be a read error. The chain combines TRBV24-1 with TRBJ1-1; TRBD1 aligns across 7 bases. Losses at the gene ends were 6 bases for V and 10 bases for J; bases not matched to a gene: 10. This CDR3 has 13 amino acids. Germline V lookup: CDR1 KGHDR, CDR2 SFDVKD. The CDR3 sequence: CATSNRDSAPAFF. The CDR3 nucleotides are TGTGCCACCAGTAACCGGGACAGCGCTCCAGCTTTCTTT.